A selection of T cell receptor beta chains follows, all from one sample in a study of cytomegalovirus exposure and HLA in healthy donors. Some clones are missing from TCRdb's copy, which holds only in-frame ones; the method was immunoSEQ multiplex PCR. Of about 100,000 clones in the sample, approximately 79% are singletons; the top ten hold 14%. The sequenced sample consisted of PBMCs. Receptors originate from a middle-aged woman in good health and CMV-seropositive. Both conserved end residues are part of each CDR3.

V gene	J gene	CDR3 protein
TRBV2	TRBJ2-5	CASKGVGETQYF
TRBV27	TRBJ2-1	CASSLRDLSPRDYNEQFF
TRBV19	TRBJ2-7	CASSQVSGAAYEQYF
TRBV7-2	TRBJ2-7	CASSLVSGYEQYF
TRBV7-2	TRBJ1-1	CASSLASGMNTEAFF
TRBV7-6	TRBJ1-6	CASSLGGTGYSPLHF
TRBV5-6	TRBJ1-2	CASSFSYGYTF
TRBV30	TRBJ1-6	CAWSVGRDSPLHF
TRBV6-5	TRBJ1-2	CASRGSGEGYTF
TRBV27	TRBJ1-4	CASSLQGNAREKLFF
TRBV27	TRBJ2-5	CASSLQGAGETQYF
TRBV19	TRBJ2-5	CASSIGTTWGTGRETQYF
TRBV25-1	TRBJ2-5	CASSESRRFQETQYF
TRBV7-7	TRBJ2-1	CASSLGDNNEQFF
TRBV5-4	TRBJ1-2	CASSLGGGTHIYGYTF
TRBV5-1	TRBJ1-2	CASSLRPGRSGYTF
TRBV19	TRBJ1-2	CASRPAGANYGYTF
TRBV6-5	TRBJ1-5	CASTPAGSNQPQHF
TRBV2	TRBJ1-2	CASSPARGRGGGYTF
TRBV6-1	TRBJ1-1	CASGWGGVEAFF
TRBV5-1	TRBJ2-3	CASSLLSGLSTDTQYF
TRBV5-6	TRBJ1-2	CASKDGGYGYTF
TRBV30	TRBJ1-6	CAWVPGQGYNSPLHF
TRBV11-2	TRBJ1-2	CASSSLTGVNYGYTF
TRBV6-6	TRBJ1-5	CASSYSRTGGNQPQHF
TRBV14	TRBJ1-2	CASSQGTGQSSRGYTF
TRBV18	TRBJ1-5	CASSPIRENEPQHF
TRBV4-2	TRBJ1-5	CASSQGDRGGNQPQHF
TRBV5-6	TRBJ1-3	CASSSTGPTDGNTIYF
TRBV6-5	TRBJ1-1	CASSKPPGITEAFF
TRBV9	TRBJ1-4	CASSVGLESTNEKLFF
TRBV6-1	TRBJ2-3	CASSERGRRAGGHTDTQYF
TRBV10-3	TRBJ2-7	CAISEGTGSYEQYF
TRBV7-2	TRBJ2-5	CASSQGTGQETQYF
TRBV5-8	TRBJ1-1	CASRYGTEAFF
TRBV6-5	TRBJ2-3	CASSYSDRGLGDTQYF
TRBV18	TRBJ1-2	CASSPPLLSYGYTF
TRBV12-5	TRBJ2-7	CASGPIHEQYF
TRBV5-1	TRBJ2-3	CASSLDVAGTQGDTQYF
TRBV27	TRBJ1-1	CASTLTGDLMNTEAFF
TRBV15	TRBJ1-6	CATSRDRGDYNSPLHF
TRBV9	TRBJ2-1	CASSSGTSEREQFF